The clone carrying this T cell receptor beta chain occurred once. Its antigen is unknown. This PCR relied on a set of 60 Vbeta primers and 13 Jbeta primers. Using immunoSEQ multiplex PCR, the repertoire was profiled, and TCRdb retains in-frame clones only, with some absent. The table includes 150,000 to 200,000 clones, around 75% detected once. The data stem from a study of cytomegalovirus exposure and HLA in healthy donors. Study observations and caveats: Later analysis identified a missense DCLRE1C variant that was linked to TCR beta V- and J-gene trimming.

V gave up 4 bases and J gave up 6 bases, with 12 bases separating them. Germline V gene data show CDR1 as SGHDT and CDR2 as YYEEEE. The CDR3 contains 13 residues. The clonotype was recovered from a man aged 18 to 30 in good health and CMV-seropositive. Sequenced material: PBMCs. The V call is TRBV5-6, the J call TRBJ2-3; D is unresolved. The CDR3 DNA reads as TGTGCCAGCAGCCCCGATTCCACTGATACGCAGTATTTT. This translates into CASSPDSTDTQYF.